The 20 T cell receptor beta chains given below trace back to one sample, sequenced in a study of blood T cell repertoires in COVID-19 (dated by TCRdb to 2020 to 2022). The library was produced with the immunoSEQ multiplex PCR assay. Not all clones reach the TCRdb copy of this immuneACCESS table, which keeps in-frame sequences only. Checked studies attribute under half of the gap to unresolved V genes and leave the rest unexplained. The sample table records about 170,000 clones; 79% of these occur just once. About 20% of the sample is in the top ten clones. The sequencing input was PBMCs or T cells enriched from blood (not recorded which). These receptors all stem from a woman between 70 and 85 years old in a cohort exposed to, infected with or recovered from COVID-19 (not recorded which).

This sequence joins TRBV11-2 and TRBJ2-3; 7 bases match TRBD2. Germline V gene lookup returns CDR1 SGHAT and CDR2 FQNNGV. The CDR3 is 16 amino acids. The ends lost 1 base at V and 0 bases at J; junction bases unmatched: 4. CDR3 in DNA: TGTGCCAGCAGCTTAGGAGCGGGAACTAGCACAGATACGCAGTATTTT. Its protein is CASSLGAGTSTDTQYF.

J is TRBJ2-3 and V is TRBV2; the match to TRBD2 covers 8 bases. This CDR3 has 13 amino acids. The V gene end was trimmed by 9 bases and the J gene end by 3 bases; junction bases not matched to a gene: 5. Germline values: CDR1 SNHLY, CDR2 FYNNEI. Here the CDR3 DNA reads TGTGCCAGAGGGACTAGTGCGACAGATACGCAGTATTTT. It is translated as CARGTSATDTQYF.

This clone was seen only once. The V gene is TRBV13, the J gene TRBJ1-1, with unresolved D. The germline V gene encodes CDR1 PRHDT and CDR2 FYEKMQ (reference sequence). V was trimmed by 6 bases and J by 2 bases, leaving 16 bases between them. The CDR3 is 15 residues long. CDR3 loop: CASRSAGRGNTEAFF. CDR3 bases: TGTGCCAGCAGGTCCGCGGGGAGAGGAAACACTGAAGCTTTCTTT.

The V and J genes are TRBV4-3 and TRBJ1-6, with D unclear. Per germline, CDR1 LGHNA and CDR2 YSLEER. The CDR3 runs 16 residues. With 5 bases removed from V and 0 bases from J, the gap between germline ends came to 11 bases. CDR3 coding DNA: TGCGCCAGCAGCGAGGCAGCGAGCTCCTATAATTCACCCCTCCACTTT. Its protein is CASSEAASSYNSPLHF.

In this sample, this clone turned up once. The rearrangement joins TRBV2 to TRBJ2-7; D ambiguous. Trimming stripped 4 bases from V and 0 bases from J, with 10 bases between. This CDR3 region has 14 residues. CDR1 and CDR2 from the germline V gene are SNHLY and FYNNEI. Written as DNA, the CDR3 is TGTGCCAGCAGTGCCATGCGGTCCTCCTACGAGCAGTACTTC. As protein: CASSAMRSSYEQYF.

The CDR3 region is CASGPPQTRISGNTIYF. DNA of the CDR3: TGTGCTAGTGGTCCACCCCAGACTCGGATCTCTGGAAACACCATATATTTT. V is TRBV12-5 and J is TRBJ1-3; D is uncertain. This CDR3 contains 17 residues. V dropped 5 bases and J dropped 0 bases, with 17 bases sitting between them. CDR1 and CDR2 from the germline V gene are LGHNT and FRNRAP.

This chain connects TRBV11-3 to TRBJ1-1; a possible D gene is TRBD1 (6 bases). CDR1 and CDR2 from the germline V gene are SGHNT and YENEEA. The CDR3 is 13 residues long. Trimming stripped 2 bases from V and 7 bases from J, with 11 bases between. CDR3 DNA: TGTGCCAGCAGCTTAACCCAGGGGATTGAAGCTTTCTTT. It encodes CASSLTQGIEAFF.

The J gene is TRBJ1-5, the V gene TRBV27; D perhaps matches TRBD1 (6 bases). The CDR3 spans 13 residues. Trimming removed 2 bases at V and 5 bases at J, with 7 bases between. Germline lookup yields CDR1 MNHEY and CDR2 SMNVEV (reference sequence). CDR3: CASSLGQYQPQHF. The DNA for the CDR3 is TGTGCCAGCAGTTTAGGACAGTATCAGCCCCAGCATTTT.

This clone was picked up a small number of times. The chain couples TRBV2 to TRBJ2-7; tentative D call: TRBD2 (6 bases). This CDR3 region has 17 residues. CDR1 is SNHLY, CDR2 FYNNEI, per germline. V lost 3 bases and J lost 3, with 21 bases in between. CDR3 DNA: TGTGCCAGCAGTGAGATGTTCGGAGTAGCGGTTAACTACGAGCAGTACTTC. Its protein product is CASSEMFGVAVNYEQYF.

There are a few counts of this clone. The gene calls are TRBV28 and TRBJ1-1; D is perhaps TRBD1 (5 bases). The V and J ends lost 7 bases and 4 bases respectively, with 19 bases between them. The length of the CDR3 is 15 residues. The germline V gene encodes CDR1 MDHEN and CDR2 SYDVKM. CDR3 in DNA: TGTGCCAGCACTCCTGGAGGGGTGGGGCGCACTGAAGCTTTCTTT. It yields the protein CASTPGGVGRTEAFF.

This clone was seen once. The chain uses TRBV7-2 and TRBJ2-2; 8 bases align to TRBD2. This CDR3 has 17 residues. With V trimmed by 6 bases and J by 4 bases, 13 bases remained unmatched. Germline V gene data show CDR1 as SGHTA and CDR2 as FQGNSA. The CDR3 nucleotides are TGTGCCAGCAGTAGGGAAGCGGGAGCGGTGGGCACCGGGGAGCTGTTTTTT. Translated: CASSREAGAVGTGELFF.

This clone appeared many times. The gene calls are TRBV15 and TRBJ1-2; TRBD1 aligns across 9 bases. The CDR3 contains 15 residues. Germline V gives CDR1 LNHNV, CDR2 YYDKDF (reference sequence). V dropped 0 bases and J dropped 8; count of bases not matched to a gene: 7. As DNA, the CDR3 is TGTGCCACCAGCAGAGATCGGGGACAGGGAAGCGGCTACACCTTC. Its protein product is CATSRDRGQGSGYTF.

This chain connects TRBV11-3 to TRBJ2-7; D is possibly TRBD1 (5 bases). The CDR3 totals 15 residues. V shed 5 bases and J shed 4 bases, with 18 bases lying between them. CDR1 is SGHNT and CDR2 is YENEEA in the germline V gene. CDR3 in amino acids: CASSPPGFKVYEQYF. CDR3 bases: TGTGCCAGCAGCCCGCCAGGGTTTAAAGTATACGAGCAGTACTTC.

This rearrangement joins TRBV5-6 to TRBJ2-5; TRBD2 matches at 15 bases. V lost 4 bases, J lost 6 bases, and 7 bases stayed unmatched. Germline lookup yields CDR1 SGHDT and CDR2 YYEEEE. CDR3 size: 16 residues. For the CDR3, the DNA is TGTGCCAGCAGCACCGGACTAGCGGGAGGGTCGAAGACCCAGTACTTC. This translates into CASSTGLAGGSKTQYF.

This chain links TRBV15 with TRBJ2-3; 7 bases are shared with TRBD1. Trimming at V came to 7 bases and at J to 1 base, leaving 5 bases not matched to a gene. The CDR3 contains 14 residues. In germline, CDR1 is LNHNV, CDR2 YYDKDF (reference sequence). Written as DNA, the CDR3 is TGTGCCACCATGCCCGGGACAGGCACAGATACGCAGTATTTT. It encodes CATMPGTGTDTQYF.

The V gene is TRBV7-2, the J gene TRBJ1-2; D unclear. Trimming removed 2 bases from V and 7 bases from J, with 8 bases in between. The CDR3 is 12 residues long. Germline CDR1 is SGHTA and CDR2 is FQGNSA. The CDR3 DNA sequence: TGTGCCAGCAGCTTAAGCGGCTTTGGCTACACCTTC. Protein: CASSLSGFGYTF.

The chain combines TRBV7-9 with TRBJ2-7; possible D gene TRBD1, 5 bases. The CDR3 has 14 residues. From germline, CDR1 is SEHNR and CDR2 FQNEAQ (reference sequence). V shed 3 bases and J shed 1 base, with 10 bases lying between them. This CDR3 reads CASSFQTVSYEQYF. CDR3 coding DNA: TGTGCCAGCAGCTTCCAGACAGTTTCCTACGAGCAGTACTTC.

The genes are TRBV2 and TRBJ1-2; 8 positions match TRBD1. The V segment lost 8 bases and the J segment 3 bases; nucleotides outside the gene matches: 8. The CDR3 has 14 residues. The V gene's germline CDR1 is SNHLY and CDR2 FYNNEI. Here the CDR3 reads CASGQGGYYYGYTF. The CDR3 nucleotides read TGTGCCAGCGGACAGGGAGGCTACTACTATGGCTACACCTTC. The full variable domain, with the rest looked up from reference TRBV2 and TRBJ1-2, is EPEVTQTPSHQVTQMGQEVILRCVPISNHLYFYWYRQILGQKVEFLVSFYNNEISEKSEIFDDQFSVERPDGSNFTLKIRSTKLEDSAMYFCASGQGGYYYGYTFGSGTRLTVV.

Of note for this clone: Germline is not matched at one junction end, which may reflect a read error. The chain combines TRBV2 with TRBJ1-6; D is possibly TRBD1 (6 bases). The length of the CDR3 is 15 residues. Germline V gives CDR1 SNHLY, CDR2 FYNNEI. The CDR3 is CASSPLVGAYSLLHF. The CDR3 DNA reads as TGTGCCAGCAGTCCCCTGGTGGGGGCCTATTCACTCCTCCACTTT.

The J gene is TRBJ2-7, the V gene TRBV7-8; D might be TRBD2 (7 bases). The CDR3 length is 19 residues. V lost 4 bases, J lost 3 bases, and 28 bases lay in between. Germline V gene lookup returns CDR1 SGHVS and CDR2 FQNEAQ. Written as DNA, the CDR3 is TGTGCCAGCAGCTCCCTCGGGGGGCTGGCGGGAACGAACCTCTACGAGCAGTACTTC. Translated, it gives CASSSLGGLAGTNLYEQYF.